This T cell receptor beta chain was retrieved from a study of blood T cells in healthy people across ages. This clonotype was recorded a few times. The CDR3 is 13 amino acids. V lost 8 bases to trimming and J lost 0 bases, with 11 bases between them. Germline lookup yields CDR1 ENHRY and CDR2 SYGVKD. The use of a sample-barcoded 5' primer and a J-beta primer mix characterized a second PCR of about 7 to 12 cycles. In TCRdb, the 5' RACE reads were re-called with MiXCR into one record per CDR3 protein. The table records 750,000 to 850,000 distinct CDR3 sequences, around 25% of them present only once. This sample was shared with a second study, whose subject was T cells of mothers and their children. That report notes: Similar thymic selection effects on TCR recombination output appear in pairs, both related and unrelated.

The chain recombines TRBV10-3 with TRBJ2-7; D is ambiguous. This TCR derives from a boy aged 10-17 years in good health. Sequencing used blood. CDR3 loop: CAIARPGSYEQYF. The CDR3 DNA reads as TGTGCCATCGCGCGACCGGGCTCCTACGAGCAGTACTTC.